The source of this TCR beta chain is a study of shared clonotypes between healthy human individuals. Study-wide background: CD4 naive and CD4 memory each took three plates per donor, while CD8 naive took two and CD8 memory one.

The CDR3 extends over 14 amino acids. Germline loops: CDR1 SGDLS, CDR2 YYNGEE. As concerns this clone: This may arise from a read error, as a much more abundant clone is one base away.

Data came from immunoSEQ multiplex PCR; TCRdb stores just in-frame clones and leaves some out. The sample contains about 110,000 clones, more than 65% of which appear only once. The source material was memory CD8+ T cells sorted from blood. Regarding subset: CD45RO+ cells pooled with CCR7-negative TemRA cells. V is TRBV9 and J is TRBJ2-3; D possibly corresponds to TRBD2 (6 bases). The origin of this receptor is a young woman in good health. CDR3 protein: CASSVGGATGTQYF. The CDR3 DNA sequence: TGTGCCAGCAGCGTGGGGGGAGCCACAGGTACGCAGTATTTT.